This is a list of T cell receptor beta chains from one sample in a study of T-cell reconstitution after alpha-beta-depleted transplantation in children. TCRdb reanalysed the PCR reads using MiXCR and keeps one entry per CDR3 protein. The table has approximately 150,000 distinct CDR3 sequences, around 10% seen once. This sample comprised PBMCs, mostly from graft donor cells, obtained 180 days after TCRalphabeta/CD19-depleted stem cell transplant. The source is a female patient between 2 and 10 years old who had a stem cell transplant for congenital amegakaryocytic thrombocytopenia, so the T cells may come from the graft donor. CDR3s include the opening cysteine and the closing phenylalanine or tryptophan. Fields, in order: J gene, D gene, V gene, clone size, CDR3 DNA, CDR3 protein. The D gene is left open where the match is weak. Clone size is stated in some rows and not others, as once, few, many or a class when expanded.

j_gene: TRBJ2-2; d_gene: TRBD2; v_gene: TRBV6-1; abundance: few; CDR3nt: TGTGCCAGCAGTGTTAGCGGGAGGGGCACCGGGGAGCTGTTTTTT; CDR3aa: CASSVSGRGTGELFF
j_gene: TRBJ2-3; d_gene: .; v_gene: TRBV3-1; abundance: .; CDR3nt: TGTGCCAGCAGTCACAGGGGGGGGGCAGATACGCAGTATTTT; CDR3aa: CASSHRGGADTQYF
j_gene: TRBJ2-7; d_gene: .; v_gene: TRBV4-3; abundance: .; CDR3nt: TGCGCCAGCAGCCGATACAGGGTTCCTCTCGGCGAGCAGTACTTC; CDR3aa: CASSRYRVPLGEQYF
j_gene: TRBJ2-2; d_gene: TRBD1; v_gene: TRBV12-3/TRBV12-4; abundance: many; CDR3nt: TGTGCCAGCAGCCAGACAGGGATCGGGGAGCTGTTTTTT; CDR3aa: CASSQTGIGELFF
j_gene: TRBJ1-4; d_gene: TRBD1; v_gene: TRBV15; abundance: many; CDR3nt: TGTGCCACCAGCAGAAGCCGGGACAGGGTTGAAAAACTGTTTTTT; CDR3aa: CATSRSRDRVEKLFF
j_gene: TRBJ2-6; d_gene: .; v_gene: TRBV2; abundance: few; CDR3nt: TGTGCCAGCAGCCTCACCAGATCTGGGGCCAACGTCCTGACTTTC; CDR3aa: CASSLTRSGANVLTF
j_gene: TRBJ2-1; d_gene: .; v_gene: TRBV15; abundance: few; CDR3nt: TGTGCCACCAGCATACCTTCACAGGGAAGGAATGAGCAGTTCTTC; CDR3aa: CATSIPSQGRNEQFF
j_gene: TRBJ2-5; d_gene: TRBD2; v_gene: TRBV4-1; abundance: many; CDR3nt: TGCGCCAGCAGCCAAACGGAGCGGGGCCAAGAGACCCAGTACTTC; CDR3aa: CASSQTERGQETQYF
j_gene: TRBJ2-3; d_gene: .; v_gene: TRBV10-3; abundance: many; CDR3nt: TGTGCCATCAGTGAGTCGTCGACTAATACGCAGTATTTT; CDR3aa: CAISESSTNTQYF
j_gene: TRBJ2-2; d_gene: .; v_gene: TRBV4-1; abundance: .; CDR3nt: TGCGCCAGCAGCCAAGTAGCCGGAACCGGGGAGCTGTTTTTT; CDR3aa: CASSQVAGTGELFF
j_gene: TRBJ2-5; d_gene: .; v_gene: TRBV29-1; abundance: many; CDR3nt: TGCAGCGTTGAAGATCTCTGGACCCAGTACTTC; CDR3aa: CSVEDLWTQYF
j_gene: TRBJ2-7; d_gene: TRBD2; v_gene: TRBV4-2; abundance: .; CDR3nt: TGTGCCAGCAGCCCGGGACTAGCGGGGAGGGAGCAGTACTTC; CDR3aa: CASSPGLAGREQYF
j_gene: TRBJ1-4; d_gene: TRBD1; v_gene: TRBV5-1; abundance: .; CDR3nt: TGCGCCAGCGGGCCTGGGACAGCCAGCGGTCATGAAAAACTGTTTTTT; CDR3aa: CASGPGTASGHEKLFF
j_gene: TRBJ2-1; d_gene: TRBD1; v_gene: TRBV20-1; abundance: many; CDR3nt: TGCAGTGCTACCGGGACAGGGGGGGGAGATGAGCAGTTCTTC; CDR3aa: CSATGTGGGDEQFF
j_gene: TRBJ2-7; d_gene: .; v_gene: TRBV20-1; abundance: many; CDR3nt: TGCAGTGCTAGCTCCGGGAGTAGGTCCTACGAGCAGTACTTC; CDR3aa: CSASSGSRSYEQYF
j_gene: TRBJ2-1; d_gene: TRBD2; v_gene: TRBV4-3; abundance: .; CDR3nt: TGCGCCAGCAGCCTCCGGAGCGGGAGGGGGTCCTACAATGAGCAGTTCTTC; CDR3aa: CASSLRSGRGSYNEQFF
j_gene: TRBJ2-1; d_gene: .; v_gene: TRBV12-3/TRBV12-4; abundance: few; CDR3nt: TGTGCCAGCAGCCCCCCAGGGATCCCGTACAATGAGCAGTTCTTC; CDR3aa: CASSPPGIPYNEQFF
j_gene: TRBJ1-2; d_gene: TRBD1; v_gene: TRBV20-1; abundance: many; CDR3nt: TGCAGTGCTAGAGATTCGGGACAGGGGGCACAAGGCTACACCTTC; CDR3aa: CSARDSGQGAQGYTF
j_gene: TRBJ1-5; d_gene: .; v_gene: TRBV5-1; abundance: many; CDR3nt: TGCGCCACCACGACAGGCCAGAATCAGCCCCAGCATTTT; CDR3aa: CATTTGQNQPQHF
j_gene: TRBJ1-2; d_gene: .; v_gene: TRBV5-6; abundance: few; CDR3nt: TGTGCCAGCAGCCAATCGGGGGGGCACTATGGCTACACCTTC; CDR3aa: CASSQSGGHYGYTF
j_gene: TRBJ1-6; d_gene: TRBD1; v_gene: TRBV28; abundance: many; CDR3nt: TGTGCCAGCAGTTCCCCGACAGGGGGCAAGTCACCCCTCCACTTT; CDR3aa: CASSSPTGGKSPLHF
j_gene: TRBJ2-1; d_gene: .; v_gene: TRBV28; abundance: many; CDR3nt: TGTGCCAGCAGTTCGGGAAGGCAGCAAATATTCGATGAGCAGTTCTTC; CDR3aa: CASSSGRQQIFDEQFF
j_gene: TRBJ2-5; d_gene: .; v_gene: TRBV7-6; abundance: .; CDR3nt: TGTGCCAGCAGCCCCCTGGCCCACGAGACCCAGTACTTC; CDR3aa: CASSPLAHETQYF
j_gene: TRBJ2-1; d_gene: .; v_gene: TRBV20-1; abundance: few; CDR3nt: TGCAGTGCTACCAGCCAGAGCTCCTACAATGAGCAGTTCTTC; CDR3aa: CSATSQSSYNEQFF
j_gene: TRBJ2-5; d_gene: .; v_gene: TRBV10-3; abundance: many; CDR3nt: TGTGCCATCAGTAGCTCCGGGACATTAGTCCAAGAGACCCAGTACTTC; CDR3aa: CAISSSGTLVQETQYF
j_gene: TRBJ2-5; d_gene: .; v_gene: TRBV5-1; abundance: .; CDR3nt: TGCGCCAGCAGCTTGGGAGGGCCGGAGACCCAGTACTTC; CDR3aa: CASSLGGPETQYF
j_gene: TRBJ2-1; d_gene: TRBD2; v_gene: TRBV5-5; abundance: many; CDR3nt: TGTGCCAGCAGCTTGTTTTCGGGAGGGTTCTACAATGAGCAGTTCTTC; CDR3aa: CASSLFSGGFYNEQFF
j_gene: TRBJ2-7; d_gene: .; v_gene: TRBV7-2; abundance: many; CDR3nt: TGTGCCAGCAGCTTAGCTTTTCTGGGGGCCTACGAGCAGTACTTC; CDR3aa: CASSLAFLGAYEQYF
j_gene: TRBJ2-3; d_gene: .; v_gene: TRBV16; abundance: .; CDR3nt: TGTGCCAGCAGCCAACGAATTACGCAGTATTTT; CDR3aa: CASSQRITQYF
j_gene: TRBJ2-1; d_gene: .; v_gene: TRBV5-1; abundance: many; CDR3nt: TGCGCCAGCAGCTTAACCGGGACAAACCACAATGAGCAGTTCTTC; CDR3aa: CASSLTGTNHNEQFF
j_gene: TRBJ2-2; d_gene: .; v_gene: TRBV28; abundance: .; CDR3nt: TGTGCCAGCAGTTTGATCACATGGGGCATTAGGGACACCGGGGAGCTGTTTTTT; CDR3aa: CASSLITWGIRDTGELFF
j_gene: TRBJ1-2; d_gene: .; v_gene: TRBV4-1; abundance: .; CDR3nt: TGTGCCATCAGCCCGGGGCTGTCCCCCTATGGCTACACCTTC; CDR3aa: CAISPGLSPYGYTF
j_gene: TRBJ2-5; d_gene: .; v_gene: TRBV12-3/TRBV12-4; abundance: many; CDR3nt: TGTGCCAGCAGCCGGGACGGACGGATAGAGACCCAGTACTTC; CDR3aa: CASSRDGRIETQYF
j_gene: TRBJ2-1; d_gene: .; v_gene: TRBV10-3; abundance: many; CDR3nt: TGTGCCATCAGTGGTGGGGTCCACTACAATGAGCAGTTCTTC; CDR3aa: CAISGGVHYNEQFF
j_gene: TRBJ2-1; d_gene: .; v_gene: TRBV5-1; abundance: many; CDR3nt: TGCGCCAGCAGCATTCGACTAGACGGAAATTATGAGCAGTTCTTC; CDR3aa: CASSIRLDGNYEQFF
j_gene: TRBJ1-6; d_gene: .; v_gene: TRBV6-1; abundance: many; CDR3nt: TGTGCCAGCCGCCGGGACTCTAATTCACCCCTCCACTTT; CDR3aa: CASRRDSNSPLHF
j_gene: TRBJ1-4; d_gene: TRBD1; v_gene: TRBV5-8; abundance: many; CDR3nt: TGTGCCAGCAGCGTGACAGGGTGGCATGAAAAACTGTTTTTT; CDR3aa: CASSVTGWHEKLFF
j_gene: TRBJ2-7; d_gene: TRBD2; v_gene: TRBV28; abundance: many; CDR3nt: TGTGCCAGCATGGCGGGAGTCCCCTACGAGCAGTACTTC; CDR3aa: CASMAGVPYEQYF
j_gene: TRBJ2-1; d_gene: .; v_gene: TRBV18; abundance: many; CDR3nt: TGTGCCAGCTCACCCGGGACAACTTCCTACAATGAGCAGTTCTTC; CDR3aa: CASSPGTTSYNEQFF
j_gene: TRBJ2-5; d_gene: TRBD1; v_gene: TRBV23-1; abundance: many; CDR3nt: TGCGCCAGCAGTCAATCGAGTGGGACAGGGTCTCGAGAGACCCAGTACTTC; CDR3aa: CASSQSSGTGSRETQYF
j_gene: TRBJ1-1; d_gene: .; v_gene: TRBV27; abundance: many; CDR3nt: TGTGCCAGCAGGCACAGGTCGACGGCAGCTTTCTTT; CDR3aa: CASRHRSTAAFF
j_gene: TRBJ2-3; d_gene: TRBD2; v_gene: TRBV7-2; abundance: many; CDR3nt: TGTGCCAGCGTAGCGGGAACTACAGATACGCAGTATTTT; CDR3aa: CASVAGTTDTQYF
j_gene: TRBJ1-3; d_gene: .; v_gene: TRBV7-2; abundance: many; CDR3nt: TGTGCCAGCAGCGTCCAGAGCTCTGGAAACACCATATATTTT; CDR3aa: CASSVQSSGNTIYF
j_gene: TRBJ1-4; d_gene: .; v_gene: TRBV12-3/TRBV12-4; abundance: many; CDR3nt: TGTGCCAGCAGGGATCCGGGACGGGGTAATGAAAAACTGTTTTTT; CDR3aa: CASRDPGRGNEKLFF
j_gene: TRBJ2-1; d_gene: .; v_gene: TRBV3-1; abundance: many; CDR3nt: TGTGCCAGCAGCCATCCGGGACTGAACAATGAGCAGTTCTTC; CDR3aa: CASSHPGLNNEQFF
j_gene: TRBJ1-6; d_gene: TRBD1; v_gene: TRBV12-3/TRBV12-4; abundance: many; CDR3nt: TGTGCCAACAAACCGTGGGGACAGGCGGATAATTCACCCCTCCACTTT; CDR3aa: CANKPWGQADNSPLHF
j_gene: TRBJ2-7; d_gene: .; v_gene: TRBV12-3/TRBV12-4; abundance: .; CDR3nt: TGTGCCAGCAGCGACCACTACGAGCAGTACTTC; CDR3aa: CASSDHYEQYF
j_gene: TRBJ1-5; d_gene: .; v_gene: TRBV4-1; abundance: many; CDR3nt: TGCGCCAGCAGCCACACTCAGGGCAGGCGGCAGCCCCAGCATTTT; CDR3aa: CASSHTQGRRQPQHF
j_gene: TRBJ2-1; d_gene: TRBD2; v_gene: TRBV5-1; abundance: few; CDR3nt: TGCGCCAGCAGCAAAGGACTAGCGGGGGTTTTGTACAATGAGCAGTTCTTC; CDR3aa: CASSKGLAGVLYNEQFF
j_gene: TRBJ2-2; d_gene: .; v_gene: TRBV7-2; abundance: many; CDR3nt: TGTGCCAGCAGAGCGGGTAACACCGGGGAGCTGTTTTTT; CDR3aa: CASRAGNTGELFF
j_gene: TRBJ2-1; d_gene: .; v_gene: TRBV20-1; abundance: .; CDR3nt: TGCAGTGCTAGTCGGGCGGGATCTACTGAGCAGTTCTTC; CDR3aa: CSASRAGSTEQFF
j_gene: TRBJ2-7; d_gene: .; v_gene: TRBV25-1; abundance: few; CDR3nt: TGTGCCAGCAGTAACGCCGGGAAGACCTACGAGCAGTACTTC; CDR3aa: CASSNAGKTYEQYF
j_gene: TRBJ2-5; d_gene: TRBD2; v_gene: TRBV7-2; abundance: .; CDR3nt: TGTGCCAGCAGCGGGGGACTACCGAATTTGGGGACCCAGTACTTC; CDR3aa: CASSGGLPNLGTQYF
j_gene: TRBJ2-6; d_gene: TRBD1; v_gene: TRBV5-6; abundance: many; CDR3nt: TGTGCCAGCAGCTTGAAAGGGGGCGCCGGGGCCAACGTCCTGACTTTC; CDR3aa: CASSLKGGAGANVLTF
j_gene: TRBJ1-1; d_gene: .; v_gene: TRBV10-3; abundance: many; CDR3nt: TGTGCCATCAGTGAGTCATTGGGGGACACTGAAGCTTTCTTT; CDR3aa: CAISESLGDTEAFF